The following is a T cell receptor beta chain sequence with its context. The antigen remains unidentified. This entry comes from a study of PD-1 blockade in classical Hodgkin lymphoma. Sequencing used immunoSEQ multiplex PCR; TCRdb keeps in-frame clones, though not all of them. The table lists about 22,000 clones, roughly 94% of them singletons. Indicated time point: newly diagnosed, previously untreated cHL patient sample. For comparison, PBMCs from newly diagnosed, untreated classical Hodgkin lymphoma were used. The CDR3 has 14 residues. Germline V gene sequence: CDR1 SGHAT, CDR2 FQNNGV. The J segment lost 8 bases and the V segment lost 4 bases, leaving 8 bases of the junction unmatched. General study findings and limits: TCR diversity at baseline was reported to be reduced in newly diagnosed patients relative to healthy donors. What drove the repertoire differences, possibly disease activity or prior therapy, has not been defined.

Material: peripheral blood mononuclear cells (PBMCs). The TCR originated in a human donor with classical Hodgkin lymphoma. The rearrangement links TRBV11-2 to TRBJ2-1; 7 bases are shared with TRBD2. The CDR3 coding sequence is TGTGCCAGCAGCTGGGAGGGTAGGGGAGATGAGCAGTTCTTC. This encodes CASSWEGRGDEQFF.